The rows below give T cell receptor beta chains drawn from one sample of a study of T cell repertoires in cytomegalovirus infection. Their antigen targets remain unknown. Each CDR3 protein is one row after TCRdb ran MiXCR on the reads. The sample carries about 89,000 distinct CDR3 sequences, around 32% recorded once. The sample was CD8+ T cells from cultured PBMCs, taken from culture after CMV antigen stimulation. The receptors were sampled from a human donor in good health (CMV status not recorded). Some clones in this sample may be carry-over from other donors' samples. Each CDR3 is given with its conserved first and last residue. The order of the fields is clone size, D gene, V gene, J gene, CDR3 protein, CDR3 DNA. D genes are given only for firm matches. Only some rows state a clone size, as once, few, many or a class for expanded clones.

>many|.|TRBV7-2|TRBJ2-5
CASSPRHERETQYF
TGTGCCAGCAGCCCCAGGCACGAAAGGGAGACCCAGTACTTC
>.|TRBD2|TRBV4-1|TRBJ2-7
CASSEGLLAGGEQYF
TGCGCCAGCAGCGAAGGGTTACTAGCGGGGGGCGAGCAGTACTTC
>.|.|TRBV4-2|TRBJ2-7
CASSPLEALEQYF
TGTGCCAGCAGCCCTTTAGAGGCCCTCGAGCAGTACTTC
>.|.|TRBV10-3|TRBJ1-1
CAISPGNTEAFF
TGTGCCATCAGTCCTGGGAACACTGAAGCTTTCTTT
>.|.|TRBV4-1|TRBJ2-5
CASSHEGMRETQYF
TGCGCCAGCAGCCACGAGGGCATGCGGGAGACCCAGTACTTC
>many|.|TRBV19|TRBJ1-6
CASSPQEGRDLHF
TGTGCCAGTAGTCCTCAGGAGGGCAGGGACCTCCACTTT
>few|.|TRBV7-9|TRBJ1-1
CASSLVRTPRGEAFF
TGTGCCAGCAGCTTGGTTCGGACCCCTCGGGGTGAAGCTTTCTTT
>many|.|TRBV7-6|TRBJ2-7
CASSLDRVNEQYF
TGTGCCAGCAGCTTAGACAGGGTAAACGAGCAGTACTTC
>.|.|TRBV7-2|TRBJ2-7
CASSVGPREQYF
TGTGCCAGCAGCGTGGGACCTCGGGAGCAGTACTTC
>.|.|TRBV20-1|TRBJ1-2
CSAVTTPGNLYRGHGYTF
TGCAGTGCAGTTACGACCCCAGGGAATCTATACCGGGGCCATGGCTACACCTTC
>.|.|TRBV7-9|TRBJ2-5
CASRRDQQETQYF
TGTGCCAGCCGGAGGGATCAACAAGAGACCCAGTACTTC
>.|TRBD1|TRBV4-2|TRBJ1-1
CASSQDRGRDTEAFF
TGTGCCAGCAGCCAGGACAGGGGGCGGGACACTGAAGCTTTCTTT
>few|TRBD1|TRBV28|TRBJ2-7
CASNSGTGQNEQYF
TGTGCCAGCAACTCCGGGACAGGGCAGAACGAGCAGTACTTC
>few|.|TRBV27|TRBJ1-5
CASSLSVGQPQHF
TGTGCCAGCAGTTTATCGGTGGGGCAGCCCCAGCATTTT
>few|.|TRBV7-2|TRBJ2-3
CASSLAPGSSTDTQYF
TGTGCCAGCAGCTTAGCGCCCGGGTCTAGCACAGATACGCAGTATTTT
>.|TRBD2|TRBV7-2|TRBJ2-5
CASSLDWAGGTQETQYF
TGTGCCAGCAGCTTAGACTGGGCGGGGGGCACACAAGAGACCCAGTACTTC
>.|.|TRBV7-8|TRBJ1-5
CASSLYGIGQPQHF
TGTGCCAGCAGCCTTTATGGAATCGGACAGCCCCAGCATTTT
>many|TRBD2|TRBV7-6|TRBJ2-2
CASRGDSGGPNTGELFF
TGTGCCAGCAGAGGGGATAGCGGGGGCCCGAACACCGGGGAGCTGTTTTTT
>.|TRBD2|TRBV20-1|TRBJ2-1
CSALGLAGGEQFF
TGCAGTGCTCTTGGACTAGCGGGCGGTGAGCAGTTCTTC
>many|.|TRBV11-2|TRBJ2-7
CASSFWGAERDEQYF
TGTGCCAGCAGCTTTTGGGGGGCAGAGCGGGACGAGCAGTACTTC
>many|TRBD1|TRBV7-2|TRBJ1-6
CASSPGTGERSPLHF
TGTGCCAGCAGCCCCGGGACAGGGGAACGTTCACCCCTCCACTTT
>.|TRBD2|TRBV7-9|TRBJ2-1
CASSWYGTSVYNEQFF
TGTGCCAGCAGCTGGTATGGGACTAGCGTTTACAATGAGCAGTTCTTC
>many|.|TRBV5-1|TRBJ1-2
CASSYDSAYGYTF
TGCGCCAGCAGTTACGACAGTGCCTATGGCTACACCTTC
>.|.|TRBV4-1|TRBJ1-1
CARSLMGGTEAFF
TGTGCCCGCAGCCTCATGGGGGGCACTGAAGCTTTCTTT
>once|.|TRBV7-9|TRBJ1-3
CASSRGSGNTIYF
TGTGCCAGCAGCCGGGGTTCTGGAAACACCATATATTTT
>.|TRBD1|TRBV5-4|TRBJ1-4
CASTRTGFATNEKLFF
TGTGCCAGCACCCGGACAGGCTTTGCAACTAATGAAAAACTGTTTTTT
>.|TRBD2|TRBV4-2|TRBJ2-7
CASSQDPRLAGTYEQYF
TGTGCCAGCAGCCAAGATCCTAGACTAGCGGGTACCTACGAGCAGTACTTC
>.|.|TRBV29-1|TRBJ2-1
CSGGFNSYNEQFF
TGCAGCGGAGGGTTTAATTCCTACAATGAGCAGTTCTTC
>few|TRBD1|TRBV23-1|TRBJ2-4
CASSQAGTGGAPSKNIQYF
TGCGCCAGCAGTCAGGCCGGGACAGGGGGCGCCCCGTCCAAAAACATTCAGTACTTC
>many|TRBD1|TRBV29-1|TRBJ2-2
CSGARQGAGGELFF
TGCAGCGGTGCAAGACAGGGGGCGGGAGGGGAGCTGTTTTTT
>.|.|TRBV7-8|TRBJ1-5
CASSLAPGTPDDQPQHF
TGTGCCAGCAGCTTAGCCCCCGGGACACCTGATGATCAGCCCCAGCATTTT
>many|TRBD1|TRBV7-2|TRBJ2-7
CASSLGQVYYEQYF
TGTGCCAGCAGCTTGGGACAGGTGTACTACGAGCAGTACTTC
>many|TRBD1|TRBV19|TRBJ1-6
CASSPRTGHYNSPLHF
TGTGCCAGTAGTCCAAGGACAGGGCACTATAATTCACCCCTCCACTTT
>.|.|TRBV4-2|TRBJ2-7
CASSQEQVNPSYEQYF
TGTGCCAGCAGCCAGGAACAGGTGAACCCCTCCTACGAGCAGTACTTC
>.|TRBD1|TRBV29-1|TRBJ1-1
CSVQGAGEAFF
TGCAGCGTCCAGGGGGCGGGTGAAGCTTTCTTT
>.|.|TRBV29-1|TRBJ2-1
CSAILLKLTDSSYNEQFF
TGCAGCGCGATATTATTGAAACTAACAGATAGCTCCTACAATGAGCAGTTCTTC
>few|.|TRBV9|TRBJ1-3
CASSVDGNTIYF
TGTGCCAGCAGCGTAGACGGAAACACCATATATTTT
>many|.|TRBV20-1|TRBJ1-3
CSAFEQGGNTIYF
TGCAGTGCTTTCGAACAGGGAGGAAACACCATATATTTT
>few|TRBD2|TRBV7-3|TRBJ2-2
CASSLPGGLGLSGELFF
TGTGCCAGCAGCTTACCTGGAGGACTAGGATTATCCGGGGAGCTGTTTTTT
>.|.|TRBV4-1|TRBJ2-7
CASSQVETYYEQYF
TGCGCCAGCAGCCAAGTCGAGACTTACTACGAGCAGTACTTC
>.|TRBD2|TRBV7-2|TRBJ2-1
CASSFWELAGGLNEQFF
TGTGCCAGCAGCTTCTGGGAACTAGCGGGGGGTTTGAATGAGCAGTTCTTC
>many|TRBD1|TRBV7-8|TRBJ2-7
CASSLAGGSRSEQYF
TGTGCCAGCAGCTTAGCAGGGGGCAGTCGGTCCGAGCAGTACTTC
>many|.|TRBV20-1|TRBJ2-7
CSARDLETGSYEQYF
TGCAGTGCTAGAGATCTCGAGACAGGCTCCTACGAGCAGTACTTC
>.|.|TRBV28|TRBJ2-2
CASGPIGHQNTGELFF
TGTGCCAGCGGTCCCATAGGACACCAGAACACCGGGGAGCTGTTTTTT
>.|TRBD1|TRBV27|TRBJ2-1
CASRTGQGTGEQFF
TGTGCCAGCAGGACGGGACAGGGGACAGGTGAGCAGTTCTTC
>.|TRBD1|TRBV7-6|TRBJ2-1
CASSFRQGDNEQFF
TGTGCCAGCAGCTTTCGGCAGGGGGACAATGAGCAGTTCTTC
>few|.|TRBV14|TRBJ2-3
CASSHVPDTQYF
TGTGCCAGCAGCCATGTTCCAGATACGCAGTATTTT
>few|TRBD1|TRBV19|TRBJ2-1
CASRVTGGYNEQFF
TGTGCCAGTAGGGTGACAGGGGGCTACAATGAGCAGTTCTTC
>few|.|TRBV19|TRBJ1-2
CATKEFGGTYGYTF
TGTGCCACCAAGGAGTTTGGGGGAACCTATGGCTACACCTTC
>.|.|TRBV7-9|TRBJ1-1
CASSLEGGGTAEAFF
TGTGCCAGCAGCTTAGAAGGGGGGGGTACGGCTGAAGCTTTCTTT
>.|.|TRBV14|TRBJ1-1
CARPRMNTEAFF
TGTGCCAGGCCGCGCATGAACACTGAAGCTTTCTTT